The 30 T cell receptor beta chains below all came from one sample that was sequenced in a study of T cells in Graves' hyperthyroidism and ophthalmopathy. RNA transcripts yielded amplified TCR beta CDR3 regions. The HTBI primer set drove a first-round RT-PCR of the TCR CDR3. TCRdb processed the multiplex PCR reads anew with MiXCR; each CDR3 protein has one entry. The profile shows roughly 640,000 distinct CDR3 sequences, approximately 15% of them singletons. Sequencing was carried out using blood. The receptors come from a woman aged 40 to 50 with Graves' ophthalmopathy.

The chain's CDR3 is CASSATTSGDTDTQYF. The CDR3 DNA reads as TGTGCCAGCAGCGCGACGACTAGCGGGGACACAGATACGCAGTATTTT. J is TRBJ2-3 and V is TRBV9; 11 bases map to TRBD2. CDR1 is SGDLS, CDR2 YYNGEE, per germline. The CDR3 contains 16 residues. V dropped 3 bases and J dropped 2; count of bases not matched to a gene: 5.

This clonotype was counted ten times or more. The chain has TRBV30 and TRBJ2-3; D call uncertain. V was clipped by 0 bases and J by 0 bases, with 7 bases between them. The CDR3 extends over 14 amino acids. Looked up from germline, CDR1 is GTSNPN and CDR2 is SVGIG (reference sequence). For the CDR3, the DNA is TGTGCCTGGAGTGTAGGTGGTAGCACAGATACGCAGTATTTT. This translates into CAWSVGGSTDTQYF.

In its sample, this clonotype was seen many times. The CDR3 region has the DNA TGCAGTGCAAGCCGCAGGGGAACCTACGAGCAGTACTTC. Its translation is CSASRRGTYEQYF. The rearrangement uses TRBV20-1 and TRBJ2-7; possible D gene TRBD1, 6 bases. Trimming removed 6 bases at V and 2 bases at J, with 14 bases between. The CDR3 contains 13 residues. The V gene's germline CDR1 is DFQATT and CDR2 SNEGSKA (reference sequence).

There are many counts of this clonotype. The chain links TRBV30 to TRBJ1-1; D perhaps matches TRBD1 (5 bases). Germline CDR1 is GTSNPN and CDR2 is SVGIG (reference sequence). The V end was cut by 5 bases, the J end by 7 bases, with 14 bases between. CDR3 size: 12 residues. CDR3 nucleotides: TGTGCCTGGGACAGACCAAACGGTGAAGCTTTCTTT. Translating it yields CAWDRPNGEAFF.

The CDR3 is CASSLEQPSPLHF. CDR3 in DNA: TGCGCCAGCAGCTTGGAACAGCCTTCACCCCTCCACTTT. This chain joins TRBV5-1 and TRBJ1-6; D not resolved. Trimming stripped 0 bases from V and 9 bases from J, with 7 bases between. This CDR3 has 13 amino acids. The germline V gene has CDR1 SGHRS and CDR2 YFSETQ.

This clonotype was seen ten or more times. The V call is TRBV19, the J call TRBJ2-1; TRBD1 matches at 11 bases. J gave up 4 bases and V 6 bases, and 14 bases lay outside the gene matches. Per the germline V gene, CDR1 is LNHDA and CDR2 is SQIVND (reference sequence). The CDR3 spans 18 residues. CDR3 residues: CASSNIARGQGEYNEQFF. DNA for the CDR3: TGTGCCAGTAGCAACATCGCGAGGGGACAGGGGGAATACAATGAGCAGTTCTTC.

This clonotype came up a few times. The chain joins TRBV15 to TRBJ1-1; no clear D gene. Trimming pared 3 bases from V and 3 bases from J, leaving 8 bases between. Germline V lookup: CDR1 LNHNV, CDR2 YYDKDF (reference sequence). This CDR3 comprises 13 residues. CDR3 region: CATSSGSHTEAFF. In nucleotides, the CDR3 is TGTGCCACCAGCAGCGGGAGTCACACTGAAGCTTTCTTT. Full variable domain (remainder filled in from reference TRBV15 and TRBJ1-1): DAMVIQNPRYQVTQFGKPVTLSCSQTLNHNVMYWYQQKSSQAPKLLFHYYDKDFNNEADTPDNFQSRRPNTSFCFLDIRSPGLGDTAMYLCATSSGSHTEAFFGQGTRLTVV.

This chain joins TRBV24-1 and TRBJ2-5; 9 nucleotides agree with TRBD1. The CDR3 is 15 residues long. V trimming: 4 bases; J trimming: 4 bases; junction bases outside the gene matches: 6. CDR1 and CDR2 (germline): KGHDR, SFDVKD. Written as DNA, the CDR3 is TGTGCCACCAGTGACGCCGGGACAGGGAGAGAGACCCAGTACTTC. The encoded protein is CATSDAGTGRETQYF.

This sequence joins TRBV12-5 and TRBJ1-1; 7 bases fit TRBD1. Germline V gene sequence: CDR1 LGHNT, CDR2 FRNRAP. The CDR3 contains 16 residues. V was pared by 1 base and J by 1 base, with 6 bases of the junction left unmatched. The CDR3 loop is CASGLDFGQANTEAFF. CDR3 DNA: TGTGCTAGTGGTTTGGACTTTGGACAGGCGAACACTGAAGCTTTCTTT. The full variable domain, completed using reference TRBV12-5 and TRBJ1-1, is DARVTQTPRHKVTEMGQEVTMRCQPILGHNTVFWYRQTMMQGLELLAYFRNRAPLDDSGMPKDRFSAEMPDATLATLKIQPSEPRDSAVYFCASGLDFGQANTEAFFGQGTRLTVV.

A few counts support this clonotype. The CDR3 reads CASNLQGANIQYF. For the CDR3, the DNA is TGTGCCAGCAACCTTCAGGGGGCGAACATTCAGTACTTC. The chain carries TRBV5-6 and TRBJ2-4; 8 nucleotides line up with TRBD1. V was clipped by 6 bases and J by 7 bases; unmatched bases: 6. Looked up from germline, CDR1 is SGHDT and CDR2 is YYEEEE. The CDR3 totals 13 residues.

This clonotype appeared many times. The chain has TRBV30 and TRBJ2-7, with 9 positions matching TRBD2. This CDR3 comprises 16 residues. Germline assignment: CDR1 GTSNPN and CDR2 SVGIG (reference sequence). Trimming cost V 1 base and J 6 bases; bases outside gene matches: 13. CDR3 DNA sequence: TGTGCCTGGAGTGCCTTTGCGCCGGGACTAGCAATCGAGCAGTACTTC. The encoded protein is CAWSAFAPGLAIEQYF.

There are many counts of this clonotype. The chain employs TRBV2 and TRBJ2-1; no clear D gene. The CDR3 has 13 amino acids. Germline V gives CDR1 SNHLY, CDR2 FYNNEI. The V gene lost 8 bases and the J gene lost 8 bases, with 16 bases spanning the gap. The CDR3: CASRASKHDEQFF. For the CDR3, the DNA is TGTGCCAGCCGGGCCTCCAAGCACGATGAGCAGTTCTTC.

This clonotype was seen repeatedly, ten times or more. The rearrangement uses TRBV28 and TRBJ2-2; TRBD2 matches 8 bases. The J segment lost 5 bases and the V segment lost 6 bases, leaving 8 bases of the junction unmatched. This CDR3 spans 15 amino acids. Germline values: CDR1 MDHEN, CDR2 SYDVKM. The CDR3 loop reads CASSIGREETGELFF. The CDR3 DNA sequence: TGTGCCAGCAGCATAGGGCGGGAGGAAACCGGGGAGCTGTTTTTT.

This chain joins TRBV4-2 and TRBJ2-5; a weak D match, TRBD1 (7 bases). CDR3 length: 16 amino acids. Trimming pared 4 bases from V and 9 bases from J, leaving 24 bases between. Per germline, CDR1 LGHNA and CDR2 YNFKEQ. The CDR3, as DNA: TGTGCCAGCAGCCGGGCGGGACAGCCCGTCGGGGCGGCCCAGTACTTC. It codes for CASSRAGQPVGAAQYF.

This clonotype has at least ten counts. The DNA for the CDR3 is TGCGCCAGCAGCTTGGCCGCTCTAGCGCAATACAATGAGCAGTTCTTC. Protein product: CASSLAALAQYNEQFF. The chain carries TRBV5-1 and TRBJ2-1, with D possibly TRBD2 on 6 matching bases. Trimming removed 0 bases from V and 4 bases from J, with 14 bases in between. Germline CDR1 is SGHRS and CDR2 is YFSETQ. The CDR3 sequence is 16 residues long.

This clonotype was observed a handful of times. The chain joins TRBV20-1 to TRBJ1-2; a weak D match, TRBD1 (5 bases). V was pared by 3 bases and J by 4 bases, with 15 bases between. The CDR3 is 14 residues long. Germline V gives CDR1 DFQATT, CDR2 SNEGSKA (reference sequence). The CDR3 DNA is TGCAGTGCTAGTTTACAGGAGATAGGCTATGGCTACACCTTC. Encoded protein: CSASLQEIGYGYTF.

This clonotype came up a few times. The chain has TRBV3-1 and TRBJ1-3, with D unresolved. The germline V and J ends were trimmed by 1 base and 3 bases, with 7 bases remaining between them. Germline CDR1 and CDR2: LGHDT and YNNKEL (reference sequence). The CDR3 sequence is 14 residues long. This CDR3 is CASSQVPDGNTIYF. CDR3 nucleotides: TGTGCCAGCAGCCAAGTCCCAGATGGAAACACCATATATTTT.

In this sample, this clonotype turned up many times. This CDR3 is CASRKTGTGEEKLFF. The CDR3 region has the DNA TGTGCCAGCAGAAAAACCGGGACAGGGGAAGAAAAACTGTTTTTT. V and J are TRBV2 and TRBJ1-4; 10 bases match TRBD1. The CDR3 contains 15 residues. The V gene end was trimmed by 6 bases and the J gene end by 8 bases; junction bases not matched to a gene: 9. Germline V gene lookup returns CDR1 SNHLY and CDR2 FYNNEI.

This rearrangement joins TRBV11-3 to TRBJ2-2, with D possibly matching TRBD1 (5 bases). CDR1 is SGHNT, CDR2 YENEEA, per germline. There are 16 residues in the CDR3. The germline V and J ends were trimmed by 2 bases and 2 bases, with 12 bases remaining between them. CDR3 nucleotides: TGTGCCAGCAGCTTACAAGCTCAGGGTAACACCGGGGAGCTGTTTTTT. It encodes CASSLQAQGNTGELFF. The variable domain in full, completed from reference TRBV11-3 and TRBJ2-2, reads EAGVVQSPRYKIIEKKQPVAFWCNPISGHNTLYWYLQNLGQGPELLIRYENEEAVDDSQLPKDRFSAERLKGVDSTLKIQPAELGDSAVYLCASSLQAQGNTGELFFGEGSRLTVL.

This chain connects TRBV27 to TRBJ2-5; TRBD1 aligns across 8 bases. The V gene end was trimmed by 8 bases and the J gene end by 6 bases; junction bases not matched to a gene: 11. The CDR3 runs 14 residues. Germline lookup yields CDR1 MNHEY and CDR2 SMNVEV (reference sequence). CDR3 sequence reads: CASGYSTGVKTQYF. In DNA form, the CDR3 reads TGTGCCAGCGGATATTCGACAGGGGTGAAGACCCAGTACTTC.

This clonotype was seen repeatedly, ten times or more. In nucleotides, the CDR3 is TGTGCCAGCTCGCAGGGCTGGAGGGACGGGGGCAGCAATCAGCCCCAGCATTTT. This sequence encodes CASSQGWRDGGSNQPQHF. The chain employs TRBV27 and TRBJ1-5; D may be TRBD1 (6 bases). The V end lost 8 bases, the J end lost 1 base, and 24 bases lay between the germline ends. The CDR3 is 18 residues long. Looked up from germline, CDR1 is MNHEY and CDR2 is SMNVEV (reference sequence).

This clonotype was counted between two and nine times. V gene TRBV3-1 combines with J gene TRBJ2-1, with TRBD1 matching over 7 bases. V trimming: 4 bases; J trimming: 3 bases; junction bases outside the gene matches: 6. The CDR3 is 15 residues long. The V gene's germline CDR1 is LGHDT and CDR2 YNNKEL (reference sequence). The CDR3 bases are TGTGCCAGCAGCCCAACCCGGGACAGCTACAATGAGCAGTTCTTC. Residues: CASSPTRDSYNEQFF.

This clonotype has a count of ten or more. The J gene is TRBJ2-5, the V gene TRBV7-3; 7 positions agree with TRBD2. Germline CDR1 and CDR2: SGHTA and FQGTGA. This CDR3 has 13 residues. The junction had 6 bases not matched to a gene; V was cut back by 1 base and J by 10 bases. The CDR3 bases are TGTGCCAGCAGCTTAAGGGAGGGAAGGAACCAGTACTTC. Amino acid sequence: CASSLREGRNQYF.

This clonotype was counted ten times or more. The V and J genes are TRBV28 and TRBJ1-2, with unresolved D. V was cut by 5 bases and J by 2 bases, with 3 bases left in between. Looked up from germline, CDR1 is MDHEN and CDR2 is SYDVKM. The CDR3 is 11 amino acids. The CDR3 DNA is TGTGCCAGCAGTGTGAACTATGGCTACACCTTC. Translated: CASSVNYGYTF.

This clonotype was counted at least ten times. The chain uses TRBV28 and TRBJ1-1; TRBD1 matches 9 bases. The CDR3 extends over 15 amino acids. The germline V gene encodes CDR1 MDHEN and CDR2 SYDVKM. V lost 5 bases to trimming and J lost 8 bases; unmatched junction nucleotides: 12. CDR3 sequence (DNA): TGTGCCAGCAGTCAGAACAGGGGGCGCGGCGGGGAAGCTTTCTTT. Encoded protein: CASSQNRGRGGEAFF.

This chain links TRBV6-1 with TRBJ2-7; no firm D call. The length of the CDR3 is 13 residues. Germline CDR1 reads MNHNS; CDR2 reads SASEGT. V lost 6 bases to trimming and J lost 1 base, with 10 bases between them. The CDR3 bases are TGTGCCAGCAGCAGCCTACGATCCTACGAGCAGTACTTC. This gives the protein CASSSLRSYEQYF.

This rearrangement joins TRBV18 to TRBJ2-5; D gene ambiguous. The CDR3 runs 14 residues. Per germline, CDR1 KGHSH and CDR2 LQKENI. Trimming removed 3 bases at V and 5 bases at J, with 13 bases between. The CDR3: CASSPALGEETQYF. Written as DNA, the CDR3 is TGTGCCAGCTCACCTGCTCTCGGAGAGGAGACCCAGTACTTC.

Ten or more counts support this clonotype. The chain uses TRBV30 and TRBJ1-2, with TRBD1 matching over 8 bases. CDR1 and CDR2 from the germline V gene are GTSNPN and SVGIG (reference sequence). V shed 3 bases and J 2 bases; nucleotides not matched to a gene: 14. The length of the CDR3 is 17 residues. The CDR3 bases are TGTGCCTGGAGGGGTCAGGGGGCTAGCATAGGAAACTATGGCTACACCTTC. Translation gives CAWRGQGASIGNYGYTF.

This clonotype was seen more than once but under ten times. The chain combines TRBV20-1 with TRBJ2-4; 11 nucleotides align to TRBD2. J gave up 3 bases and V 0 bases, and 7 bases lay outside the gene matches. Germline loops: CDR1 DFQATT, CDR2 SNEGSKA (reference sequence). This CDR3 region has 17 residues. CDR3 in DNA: TGCAGTGCTAGAGATAGCGGGAGGGATTTCGACAAAAACATTCAGTACTTC. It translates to CSARDSGRDFDKNIQYF.

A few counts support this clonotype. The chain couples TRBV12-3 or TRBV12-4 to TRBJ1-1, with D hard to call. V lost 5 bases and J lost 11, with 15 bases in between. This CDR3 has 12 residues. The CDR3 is CASSPVLTWAFF. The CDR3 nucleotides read TGTGCCAGCAGTCCAGTCCTTACTTGGGCTTTCTTT.